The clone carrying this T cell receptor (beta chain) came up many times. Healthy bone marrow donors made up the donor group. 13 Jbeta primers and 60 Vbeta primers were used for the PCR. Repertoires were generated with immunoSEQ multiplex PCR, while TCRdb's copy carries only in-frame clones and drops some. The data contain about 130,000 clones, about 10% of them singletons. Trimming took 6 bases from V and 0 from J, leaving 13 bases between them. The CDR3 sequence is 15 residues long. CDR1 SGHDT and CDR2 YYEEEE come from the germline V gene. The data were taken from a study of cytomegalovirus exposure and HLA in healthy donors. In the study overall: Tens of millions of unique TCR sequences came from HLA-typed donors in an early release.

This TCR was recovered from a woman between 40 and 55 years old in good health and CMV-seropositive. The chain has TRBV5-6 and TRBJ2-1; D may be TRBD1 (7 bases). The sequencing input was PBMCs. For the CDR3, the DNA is TGTGCCAGCATCAGGGGGGCGGACTCCTACAATGAGCAGTTCTTC. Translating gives CASIRGADSYNEQFF.